The next 30 T cell receptor beta chains were all read from a single sample in a study of identical twins. MiXCR, applied by TCRdb to the 5' RACE reads, yields one record per CDR3 protein. Of hundreds of thousands of distinct CDR3 sequences listed, 15% to 20% are singletons. The data also belong to a second study, concerning T cells expressing NK-cell markers.

Material for sequencing was PBMCs. Receptor source: a woman aged 18-35 years in good health.

This clonotype occurred a few times. This chain connects TRBV5-5 to TRBJ2-5; TRBD2 aligns across 7 bases. The CDR3 sequence is 17 residues long. From germline, CDR1 is SGHKS and CDR2 YYEKEE (reference sequence). The J segment lost 4 bases and the V segment lost 7 bases, leaving 19 bases of the junction unmatched. Written as DNA, the CDR3 is TGTGCCAGCTCCCGGGGAGGGGCTATTGCTGGTAGAGAGACCCAGTACTTC. Translation: CASSRGGAIAGRETQYF.

The chain joins TRBV29-1 to TRBJ1-3; D gene uncertain. Trimming stripped 7 bases from V and 3 bases from J, with 10 bases between. Germline V gives CDR1 SQVTM, CDR2 ANQGSEA. The CDR3 loop spans 12 amino acids. The CDR3 protein is CSARTDGNTIYF. The CDR3 nucleotides read TGCAGCGCCCGGACGGATGGAAACACCATATATTTT.

This clonotype has more than one count but fewer than ten. The chain carries TRBV5-1 and TRBJ1-2, with a possible D match to TRBD1 (5 bases). V was clipped by 0 bases and J by 10 bases, with 16 bases between them. The CDR3 is 14 residues long. Germline loops: CDR1 SGHRS, CDR2 YFSETQ. In nucleotides, the CDR3 is TGCGCCAGCAGCTTGGGCGGCAGGGTCCCCGCCTACACCTTC. As protein: CASSLGGRVPAYTF.

V usage is TRBV7-2 and J usage is TRBJ1-1, with a weak D call TRBD1 (6 bases). Germline V gene lookup returns CDR1 SGHTA and CDR2 FQGNSA. CDR3 length: 15 amino acids. V lost 0 bases and J 5 bases, leaving 13 bases between the germline ends. The CDR3 protein is CASSLAQGTWTEAFF. CDR3 DNA: TGTGCCAGCAGCTTAGCTCAGGGGACCTGGACTGAAGCTTTCTTT.

This clonotype was counted between two and nine times. The chain couples TRBV9 to TRBJ2-6; tentative D call: TRBD2 (5 bases). CDR1 is SGDLS, CDR2 YYNGEE, per germline. V was cut by 1 base and J by 2 bases, with 13 bases left in between. The CDR3 covers 17 residues. The CDR3 reads CASSVSPIGTGANVLTF. The CDR3 DNA follows: TGTGCCAGCAGCGTATCCCCAATCGGGACTGGGGCCAACGTCCTGACTTTC.

The count of this clonotype is one. The gene calls are TRBV20-1 and TRBJ2-1; 8 nucleotides align to TRBD2. Germline-derived CDR1 and CDR2 are DFQATT and SNEGSKA (reference sequence). The ends lost 6 bases at V and 4 bases at J; junction bases unmatched: 11. CDR3 size: 15 residues. This chain's CDR3 is CSAQGPPGGYNEQFF. CDR3 coding DNA: TGCAGTGCCCAAGGGCCCCCGGGGGGGTACAATGAGCAGTTCTTC.

This clonotype was seen a handful of times. CDR3 in DNA: TGTGCCAGCAGCCTCCTAGCGGGGCCCAGTGAGCAGTTCTTC. As protein: CASSLLAGPSEQFF. This chain links TRBV7-9 with TRBJ2-1; 9 nucleotides agree with TRBD2. This CDR3 is built from 14 residues. Germline V lookup: CDR1 SEHNR, CDR2 FQNEAQ (reference sequence). The junction had 8 bases not matched to a gene; V was cut back by 5 bases and J by 9 bases.

This CDR3 reads CSALLGEQYF. The CDR3 nucleotides are TGCAGTGCGCTTCTAGGCGAGCAGTACTTC. The chain has TRBV20-1 and TRBJ2-7; no definite D call. The CDR3 runs 10 residues. The V gene lost 6 bases and the J gene lost 6 bases, with 9 bases spanning the gap. Germline V CDR1 and CDR2: DFQATT, SNEGSKA (reference sequence).

The J gene is TRBJ1-5, the V gene TRBV18; no firm D call. The V end lost 3 bases, the J end lost 0 bases, and 9 bases lay between the germline ends. CDR3 length: 15 amino acids. Germline assignment: CDR1 KGHSH and CDR2 LQKENI. The CDR3 protein is CASSPDFPSNQPQHF. In DNA, the CDR3 is TGTGCCAGCTCACCGGACTTCCCTAGCAATCAGCCCCAGCATTTT.

The CDR3 DNA reads as TGTGCCAGCAGTTTATTGAGGGGTGAGAACACTGAAGCTTTCTTT. Its translation is CASSLLRGENTEAFF. This sequence joins TRBV27 and TRBJ1-1; D perhaps matches TRBD1 (5 bases). Trimming took 1 base from V and 1 from J, leaving 10 bases between them. This CDR3 contains 15 residues. CDR1 and CDR2 (germline): MNHEY, SMNVEV (reference sequence).

The chain employs TRBV10-3 and TRBJ1-5; no clear D gene. Trimming cost V 5 bases and J 1 base, with 15 bases left between them. CDR3 length: 16 residues. Germline V gene data show CDR1 as ENHRY and CDR2 as SYGVKD. CDR3 sequence (DNA): TGTGCCATCAGTTCGAGCAGTGGGGTGAGCAATCAGCCCCAGCATTTT. Translated: CAISSSSGVSNQPQHF.

This chain uses TRBV12-3 or TRBV12-4 with TRBJ2-3; D is uncertain. This CDR3 comprises 13 residues. The V gene lost 8 bases and the J gene lost 3 bases, with 12 bases spanning the gap. CDR3 DNA sequence: TGTGCCAGCGGGAATGGTCGTACAGATACGCAGTATTTT. Its protein is CASGNGRTDTQYF.

This clonotype has more than one count but fewer than ten. V and J are TRBV7-9 and TRBJ2-5; the D is unclear. The CDR3 is made up of 11 amino acids. Germline V lookup: CDR1 SEHNR, CDR2 FQNEAQ (reference sequence). V was shortened by 5 bases and J by 6 bases, with 7 bases between the two germline ends. CDR3 region: CASSPSQTQYF. Here the CDR3 DNA reads TGTGCCAGCAGCCCGAGCCAGACCCAGTACTTC.

The chain has TRBV28 and TRBJ1-5; D is uncertain. Germline loops: CDR1 MDHEN, CDR2 SYDVKM. The CDR3 loop spans 15 amino acids. The V and J ends lost 6 bases and 3 bases respectively, with 15 bases between them. The CDR3 sequence: CASSVFGRNNQPQHF. The CDR3 region has the DNA TGTGCCAGCAGCGTATTCGGCAGGAACAATCAGCCCCAGCATTTT.

This clonotype came up a few times. This chain links TRBV5-1 with TRBJ2-7; 9 bases agree with TRBD1. CDR3 length: 16 amino acids. Germline loops: CDR1 SGHRS, CDR2 YFSETQ. J was trimmed by 4 bases and V by 4 bases; bases with no gene match: 12. DNA for the CDR3: TGCGCCAGCAGCGGGAGGACAGGGGATCAATCTTACGAGCAGTACTTC. Translated, it gives CASSGRTGDQSYEQYF.

This chain uses TRBV10-2 with TRBJ2-5; no reliable D call. V lost 2 bases and J 4 bases, leaving 11 bases between the germline ends. Germline assignment: CDR1 WSHSY and CDR2 SAAADI. CDR3 length equals 14 residues. CDR3 DNA sequence: TGCGCCAGCAGTGAGAGTGGAGTGGGAGAGACCCAGTACTTC. Translating it yields CASSESGVGETQYF.

This clonotype was picked up a small number of times. The V gene is TRBV9, the J gene TRBJ2-3; 9 bases align to TRBD2. This CDR3 contains 15 residues. The germline gives CDR1 SGDLS, CDR2 YYNGEE. Unmatched junction bases numbered 7, after V lost 1 base and J lost 7 bases. For the CDR3, the DNA is TGTGCCAGCAGCGTAACGGCGGGGGGGCTAAATACGCAGTATTTT. Translation gives CASSVTAGGLNTQYF.

The rearrangement uses TRBV27 and TRBJ2-1; D is undetermined. Germline values: CDR1 MNHEY, CDR2 SMNVEV (reference sequence). CDR3 length equals 14 residues. The V end was cut by 5 bases, the J end by 8 bases, with 16 bases between. CDR3: CASSPFGPIHEQFF. The CDR3 DNA reads TGTGCCAGCAGTCCCTTTGGACCAATCCATGAGCAGTTCTTC.

This chain connects TRBV29-1 to TRBJ2-6; D is uncertain. The germline CDR1 and CDR2 sequences are SQVTM and ANQGSEA. The CDR3 runs 13 residues. V lost 7 bases to trimming and J lost 1 base, with 8 bases between them. In DNA form, the CDR3 reads TGCAGCGCCGGGCTATCTGGGGCCAACGTCCTGACTTTC. Its protein is CSAGLSGANVLTF.

This clonotype was counted a few times. This chain uses TRBV5-6 with TRBJ2-7; D remains ambiguous. Trimming stripped 4 bases from V and 3 bases from J, with 23 bases between. Germline V gene sequence: CDR1 SGHDT, CDR2 YYEEEE. This CDR3 spans 17 amino acids. The DNA of the CDR3 is TGTGCCAGCAGCCGTTTTCCTCTCGGAGAACAACTCTACGAGCAGTACTTC. Residues: CASSRFPLGEQLYEQYF.

This clonotype was counted many times. The chain employs TRBV5-4 and TRBJ1-5; D is ambiguous. CDR3 length equals 13 residues. V lost 0 bases, J lost 6 bases, and 7 bases lay in between. CDR1 and CDR2 (germline): SGHNT, YYREEE (reference sequence). Here the CDR3 reads CASSLGDRQPQHF. Written as DNA, the CDR3 is TGTGCCAGCAGCTTGGGTGATCGTCAGCCCCAGCATTTT. Using reference TRBV5-4 and TRBJ1-5 for the parts outside the CDR3, the full variable domain is ETGVTQSPTHLIKTRGQQVTLRCSSQSGHNTVSWYQQALGQGPQFIFQYYREEENGRGNFPPRFSGLQFPNYSSELNVNALELDDSALYLCASSLGDRQPQHFGDGTRLSIL.

This clonotype was seen a handful of times. The rearrangement joins TRBV29-1 to TRBJ2-3; 9 bases fit TRBD2. Germline CDR1 SQVTM, CDR2 ANQGSEA. This CDR3 has 14 amino acids. J was trimmed by 4 bases and V by 3 bases; bases with no gene match: 5. This CDR3 is CSVESSGSADTQYF. The CDR3 nucleotides read TGCAGCGTTGAGAGTAGCGGGAGCGCAGATACGCAGTATTTT.

This clonotype was seen more than once but under ten times. The chain uses TRBV10-3 and TRBJ1-1; D is uncertain. Germline CDR1 and CDR2: ENHRY and SYGVKD. The CDR3 is 13 residues long. V dropped 3 bases and J dropped 1 base, with 6 bases sitting between them. The CDR3 loop is CAISDPRNTEAFF. CDR3 nucleotides: TGTGCCATCAGTGATCCCAGGAACACTGAAGCTTTCTTT.

This clonotype was observed a few times. The rearrangement joins TRBV9 to TRBJ2-3; 9 nucleotides match TRBD2. V lost 0 bases to trimming and J lost 7 bases; unmatched junction nucleotides: 9. The CDR3 has 16 residues. Germline values: CDR1 SGDLS, CDR2 YYNGEE. In DNA, the CDR3 is TGTGCCAGCAGCGTAGTAGAGCGGGGGGCCAGGAATACGCAGTATTTT. Translation: CASSVVERGARNTQYF.

This clonotype was counted only a few times. The chain is built from TRBV27 and TRBJ2-6; no firm D call. V lost 5 bases, J lost 0 bases, and 17 bases lay in between. This CDR3 spans 18 amino acids. CDR1 and CDR2 (germline): MNHEY, SMNVEV (reference sequence). The CDR3 sequence: CASSELQIFGSGANVLTF. CDR3 nucleotide sequence: TGTGCCAGCAGTGAACTTCAGATTTTTGGCTCTGGGGCCAACGTCCTGACTTTC.

This sequence joins TRBV6-1 and TRBJ1-6; D is perhaps TRBD1 (5 bases). This CDR3 is 16 amino acids long. V shed 6 bases and J shed 1 base, with 13 bases lying between them. Germline values: CDR1 MNHNS, CDR2 SASEGT. Written as DNA, the CDR3 is TGTGCCAGCAGGGGTGGGGGGAGATCCTATAATTCACCCCTCCACTTT. Translated: CASRGGGRSYNSPLHF.

This clonotype appeared a few times. The chain has TRBV5-4 and TRBJ2-7; D remains ambiguous. CDR3 length equals 13 residues. The germline V and J ends were trimmed by 0 bases and 5 bases, with 9 bases remaining between them. The V gene's germline CDR1 is SGHNT and CDR2 YYREEE (reference sequence). The CDR3 reads CASSLAIGNEQYF. The CDR3 DNA follows: TGTGCCAGCAGCTTGGCCATCGGAAACGAGCAGTACTTC.

This clonotype was seen more than once but under ten times. The chain is built from TRBV9 and TRBJ2-3; no reliable D call. Trimming took 0 bases from V and 4 from J, leaving 12 bases between them. CDR3 length: 15 residues. The germline CDR1 and CDR2 sequences are SGDLS and YYNGEE. Here the CDR3 DNA reads TGTGCCAGCAGCGTAGTACCCCTCCGGCCAGATACGCAGTATTTT. Protein sequence: CASSVVPLRPDTQYF. Together with reference TRBV9 and TRBJ2-3, the CDR3 gives the full variable domain: DSGVTQTPKHLITATGQRVTLRCSPRSGDLSVYWYQQSLDQGLQFLIQYYNGEERAKGNILERFSAQQFPDLHSELNLSSLELGDSALYFCASSVVPLRPDTQYFGPGTRLTVL.

This clonotype came up a few times. The chain links TRBV20-1 to TRBJ2-5, with TRBD2 matching over 10 bases. From germline, CDR1 is DFQATT and CDR2 SNEGSKA (reference sequence). The CDR3 length is 15 residues. Losses at the gene ends were 3 bases for V and 5 bases for J; bases not matched to a gene: 9. The CDR3, as DNA: TGCAGTGCTAGGGGTCTAGCGGGAGTGGTGGAGACCCAGTACTTC. This codes for CSARGLAGVVETQYF.

This clonotype was recorded at least ten times. The chain uses TRBV12-3 or TRBV12-4 and TRBJ2-5; D gene unclear. The germline V and J ends were trimmed by 2 bases and 3 bases, with 7 bases remaining between them. There are 13 residues in the CDR3. The CDR3 sequence is CASSLKGEETQYF. CDR3 sequence (DNA): TGTGCCAGCAGTTTAAAGGGCGAAGAGACCCAGTACTTC.